This T cell receptor beta chain was recorded in a study of blood T cells in healthy people across ages. Study-wide results and limits: A strong correlation was seen between TCR beta diversity and naive T cell percentage. Reliance upon unsorted PBMCs precluded definitive naive versus antigen-experienced comparison. It was held that diversity estimates obtained from one million T cells represented underestimates.

V dropped 2 bases and J dropped 5 bases, with 22 bases sitting between them. The germline CDR1 and CDR2 sequences are SGHVS and FQNEAQ. This CDR3 is 17 amino acids long. A sample-barcoded 5' primer and a J-beta primer mix were used in a second PCR of about 6 to 11 cycles. At least 2.5 million CDR3-containing paired-end reads were obtained per sample. TCRdb used MiXCR to reprocess the 5' RACE reads, holding one entry per CDR3 protein. The sample contains fewer than 1.5 million distinct CDR3 sequences, about 40% of which appear only once. This clonotype was seen a handful of times. Antigen: not known. The V call is TRBV7-8, the J call TRBJ2-7; no firm D call. Material for sequencing was blood. The clonotype was recovered from a woman aged 18-35 years in good health. This CDR3 is CASSLSRLTKGLDEQYF. The CDR3 coding sequence is TGTGCCAGCAGCTTATCCAGGTTGACGAAGGGATTGGACGAGCAGTACTTC.